What follows is one TCR beta chain and its context. The assay was carried out at the deep level. Repertoires were generated with immunoSEQ multiplex PCR, while TCRdb's copy carries only in-frame clones and drops some. The repertoire holds 2 million to 2.5 million clones, with around 93% as singletons. Study donors comprised healthy, HIV-negative adults devoid of recent acute infection or vaccination. CD45RA-negative memory and CD45RA+ naive subsets were split from the CD4+ cells. This entry comes from a study of shared clonotypes between healthy human individuals. V lost 4 bases, J lost 3 bases, and 16 bases lay in between. The V gene's germline CDR1 is ENHRY and CDR2 SYGVKD. This CDR3 spans 15 amino acids.

This receptor was obtained from a man between 18 and 29 years old in good health. Some clones in this sample may be carry-over from other donors' samples. The material sequenced was naive CD4+ T cells from PBMCs. As for subset: CD45RA+ positively selected. V is TRBV10-3 and J is TRBJ2-7; D assignment may be TRBD1 or TRBD2 (6 bases each). The CDR3 spells CAISVGGRKNYEQYF. The CDR3, as DNA: TGTGCCATCAGTGTAGGGGGGAGGAAGAACTACGAGCAGTACTTC.